This T cell receptor beta chain comes out of a study of regulatory T cells in long-lasting Graves disease. This clonotype was counted at least ten times. Its antigen remains unknown. Findings of the study overall: More public clonotypes were shared by persistent patients (under 3,000) than by new patients (approximately 990).

Trimming pared 1 base from V and 1 base from J, leaving 11 bases between. Germline assignment: CDR1 MNHNS and CDR2 SASEGT. The CDR3 runs to 17 residues. Sample time point: newly diagnosed GD, antithyroid drugs for less than 3 months. Following extraction of RNA from PBMCs, that RNA was used to make the TCR library. It was by American Thyroid Association guidelines that Graves' disease was diagnosed. Both iRepertoire HTBI primers and Arm-PCR of CDR3 regions were used to build the TCR beta libraries. TCRdb re-derived calls from the multiplex PCR reads in MiXCR, one entry per CDR3 protein. The sample has 500,000 to 700,000 distinct CDR3 sequences; roughly 15% are singletons. These data were also reused for a study on T cells in Graves' hyperthyroidism and ophthalmopathy. That study adds: RT-PCR in the first round (using the HTBI primer set) targeted the TCR CDR3.

The rearrangement joins TRBV6-1 to TRBJ1-6; no definite D call. The input for sequencing was peripheral blood mononuclear cells (PBMCs), taken at new diagnosis, from a patient treated with antithyroid drugs. The source of this sequence is a woman in her 30s with Graves disease. CDR3 protein: CASSEVHRGSYNSPLHF. CDR3 in DNA: TGTGCCAGCAGTGAAGTTCACCGCGGGTCCTATAATTCACCCCTCCACTTT.